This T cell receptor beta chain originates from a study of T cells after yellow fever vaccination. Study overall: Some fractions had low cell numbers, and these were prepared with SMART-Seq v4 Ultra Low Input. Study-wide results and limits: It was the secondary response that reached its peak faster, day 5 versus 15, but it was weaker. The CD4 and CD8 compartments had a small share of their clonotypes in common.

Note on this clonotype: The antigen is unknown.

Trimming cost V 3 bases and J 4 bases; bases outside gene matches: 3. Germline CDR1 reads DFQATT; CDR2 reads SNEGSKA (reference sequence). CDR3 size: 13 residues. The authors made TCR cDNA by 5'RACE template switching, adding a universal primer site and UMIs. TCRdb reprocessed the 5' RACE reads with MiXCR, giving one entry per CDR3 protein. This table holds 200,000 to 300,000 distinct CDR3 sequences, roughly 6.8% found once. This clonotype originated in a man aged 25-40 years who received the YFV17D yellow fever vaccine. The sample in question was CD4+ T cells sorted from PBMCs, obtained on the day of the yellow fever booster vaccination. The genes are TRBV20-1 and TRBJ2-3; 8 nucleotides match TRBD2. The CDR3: CSASGRAPDTQYF. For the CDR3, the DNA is TGCAGTGCTAGCGGGAGGGCCCCAGATACGCAGTATTTT.